This TCR beta chain is drawn from a study of beta chain features in type 1 diabetes. Per germline, CDR1 KGHSH and CDR2 LQKENI. The CDR3 runs 17 residues. The ends lost 5 bases at V and 4 bases at J; junction bases unmatched: 14. The study reverse transcribed the entire isolated RNA, so it sequenced expressed TCRB transcripts. The protocol was immunoSEQ multiplex PCR, while the TCRdb copy is restricted to in-frame clones and leaves out a portion. The table lists some 99,000 clones, about two fifths of them singletons. This receptor was taken from a woman under 30 in good health. Sequencing input: stem cell memory CD4+ T cells from blood. The chain links TRBV18 to TRBJ1-5; the match to TRBD1 covers 7 bases. CDR3: CASSGLVGDSGNQPQHF. The CDR3 nucleotides are TGTGCCAGCTCAGGGTTGGTTGGGGACAGCGGAAATCAGCCCCAGCATTTT.